The TCR beta chain described here comes from a study of identifying expanded T cells in peripheral blood. Measured with immunoSEQ multiplex PCR; TCRdb has only the in-frame clones, and not every one. This table has around 60,000 clones, about 85% appearing once. There are 13 residues in the CDR3. The V gene is TRBV21-1, the J gene TRBJ2-7; TRBD2 is the table's D call, not checked against the DNA. TRBV21-1 is classified as a pseudogene. This TCR came from a person between 18 and 75 years old in good health. The sequenced material came from blood. CDR3 region: CASIPSTRDEQYF. DNA of the CDR3: TGTGCCAGCATCCCCTCGACTAGAGACGAGCAGTACTTC.